The entry below describes one TCR beta chain. Its antigen is not identified. For each CDR3 protein, TCRdb gives one entry from its re-call of the 5' RACE reads, without DNA. This table holds around 370,000 distinct CDR3 sequences. These data originate in a study of monozygotic twins with inflammatory bowel disease. Study-wide points: On the inverse Simpson index, IBD patients scored lower for TCRbeta diversity than healthy co-twins.

CDR1 is SGHNT and CDR2 is YYREEE in the germline V gene (reference sequence). The CDR3 is 15 residues long. The rearrangement joins TRBV5-4 to TRBJ2-1; TCRdb's D call of TRBD2 is untestable without DNA. The TCR originated in a human donor with ulcerative colitis or Crohn's disease, or a healthy co-twin of an affected twin (not recorded which). Sequenced input: blood. This CDR3 is CASPSTSGDYNEQFF.